These T cell receptor beta chains were read from a single sample in a study of T cell responses to AZD1222 COVID-19 vaccine. Libraries were prepared by immunoSEQ multiplex PCR; TCRdb keeps only in-frame clonotypes and omits some of them. The table shows around 100,000 clones, with about 90% occurring only once. The sequencing used peripheral blood, collected on day 0 of AZD1222 vaccination. These receptors came from an adult in good health. CDR3s include the opening cysteine and the closing phenylalanine or tryptophan. A D gene is named only where the DNA matches it firmly. Expanded clones get a size class; other rows say once, few or many, or leave the size out.

v_gene	j_gene	abundance	d_gene	CDR3nt	CDR3aa
TRBV28	TRBJ2-7	.	TRBD2	TGTGCCAGCACTCCTAGCGGGAGGGCCGACGAGCAGTACTTC	CASTPSGRADEQYF
TRBV5-1	TRBJ1-4	.	TRBD1	TGCGCCAGCAGCTTCGGGGACAGGGCAGATGAAAAACTGTTTTTT	CASSFGDRADEKLFF
TRBV7-2	TRBJ1-1	.	TRBD1	TGTGCCAGCAGCTTAGGGGACAGGGGTTTAACTGAAGCTTTCTTT	CASSLGDRGLTEAFF
TRBV19	TRBJ1-5	.	TRBD1	TGTGCCAGTAGTGCACAGACAGGGGGCAATCAGCCCCAGCATTTT	CASSAQTGGNQPQHF
TRBV6-2/TRBV6-3	TRBJ2-1	.	TRBD2	TGTGCCAGCAGTTACTCGGGTAGCGGGAGGGCCGGAGAGCAGTTCTTC	CASSYSGSGRAGEQFF
TRBV28	TRBJ2-1	.	TRBD2	TGTGCCAGCAGTCCGGGACTAGCGAGTTTTGGAACAAGCTCCTACAATGAGCAGTTCTTC	CASSPGLASFGTSSYNEQFF
TRBV20-1	TRBJ2-5	.	TRBD2	TGCAGTGCTAGTTTTAGCGGGAGGGCCCTTGAGACCCAGTACTTC	CSASFSGRALETQYF
TRBV18	TRBJ2-2	.	TRBD1	TGTGCCAGCTCACCGGGACAGGTAGACACCGGGGAGCTGTTTTTT	CASSPGQVDTGELFF
TRBV10-3	TRBJ1-1	.	TRBD1	TGTGCCATCAATACCGGGACAGGGACTGAAGCTTTCTTT	CAINTGTGTEAFF
TRBV20-1	TRBJ1-5	.	.	TGCAGTGCTAGTGCTCCGGGGGCGCGGGCTCAGCCCCAGCATTTT	CSASAPGARAQPQHF
TRBV7-8	TRBJ2-1	.	TRBD2	TGTGCCAGCAGCCCATTCGAGACAGGGATGCGGCTAGCGGGATCCAATGAGCAGTTCTTC	CASSPFETGMRLAGSNEQFF
TRBV7-9	TRBJ2-5	.	.	TGTGCCAGCAGCTTAGGGGTTGGAGCACCAGAGACCCAGTACTTC	CASSLGVGAPETQYF
TRBV29-1	TRBJ2-1	.	TRBD1	TGCAGCGTTGAAGTCCCGGGACAGGGTTCTGTACCTAATGAGCAGTTCTTC	CSVEVPGQGSVPNEQFF
TRBV9	TRBJ1-1	.	.	TGTGCCAGCAGCACCCACCCGGCGGACACTGAAGCTTTCTTT	CASSTHPADTEAFF
TRBV2	TRBJ1-5	.	.	TGTGCCAGCAGTGACGAAGTCGGACTAGGGCCCCAGCATTTT	CASSDEVGLGPQHF
TRBV19	TRBJ2-7	.	TRBD1	TGTGCCAGTAGTAGGGTTCCGGGACAGGGCTACGAGCAGTACTTC	CASSRVPGQGYEQYF
TRBV5-1	TRBJ2-2	.	.	TGCGCCAGCAGCTTAGACGCAGGGGAAACCGGGGAGCTGTTTTTT	CASSLDAGETGELFF
TRBV7-9	TRBJ2-5	.	.	TGTGCCAGCAGCTCTCTAACAGGAGAGACCCAGTACTTC	CASSSLTGETQYF
TRBV6-5	TRBJ2-7	.	.	TGTGCCAGCAGGGACGCTGGGCACGAGCAGTACTTC	CASRDAGHEQYF
TRBV7-8	TRBJ1-2	.	TRBD1	TGTGCCAGCGCCCCAGGGGGCAAGTATGGCTACACCTTC	CASAPGGKYGYTF
TRBV9	TRBJ2-7	.	.	TGTGCCAGCAGCGCCTCGCGGGACCACGAGCAGTACTTC	CASSASRDHEQYF
TRBV6-5	TRBJ1-4	.	.	TGTGCCAGCAGTTTCCTACAGGGTGGGACTTATGAAAAACTGTTTTTT	CASSFLQGGTYEKLFF
TRBV7-9	TRBJ1-2	.	.	TGTGCCAGCAGCTTAGAGGCAGGGTTCTATGGCTACACCTTC	CASSLEAGFYGYTF
TRBV28	TRBJ2-7	.	TRBD1	TGTGCCAGCAGAGACCCCCGGACAGGGACCTACGAGCAGTACTTC	CASRDPRTGTYEQYF
TRBV30	TRBJ2-5	.	.	TGTGCCTGGAGTTTTGGTTCGGGGTCCCAAGAGACCCAGTACTTC	CAWSFGSGSQETQYF
TRBV6-2/TRBV6-3	TRBJ1-3	.	.	TGTGCCAGCAGTTACTCCCCCCATCCGTCTGGAAACACCATATATTTT	CASSYSPHPSGNTIYF
TRBV6-5	TRBJ2-1	.	TRBD2	TGTGCCACCGGACTAGCGGGTTCCTACAATGAGCAGTTCTTC	CATGLAGSYNEQFF
TRBV6-6	TRBJ1-4	.	.	TGTGCCAGCAGTTACTTTGGGGGGGGAAATGAAAAACTGTTTTTT	CASSYFGGGNEKLFF
TRBV6-6	TRBJ2-1	.	TRBD2	TGTGCCAGCAGTTGGTCTAGCGGATACAATGAGCAGTTCTTC	CASSWSSGYNEQFF
TRBV18	TRBJ2-5	.	.	TGTGCCAGCTCACCAGGGGGCTGGGAGACCCAGTACTTC	CASSPGGWETQYF
TRBV28	TRBJ2-3	few	TRBD1	TGTGCCAGCAGTTCTTCCTCCACTTGGGACAGCACTAGCACAGATACGCAGTATTTT	CASSSSSTWDSTSTDTQYF
TRBV27	TRBJ1-5	.	.	TGTGCCAGCAGCCCAACTTTCGTTGGGCAGCCCCAGCATTTT	CASSPTFVGQPQHF
TRBV6-5	TRBJ1-4	.	.	TGTGCCAGCAGTCGACAGATCTTTAATGAAAAACTGTTTTTT	CASSRQIFNEKLFF
TRBV28	TRBJ2-1	few	TRBD1	TGTGCCAGGAAACAGGGGAGCTCCTACAATGAGCAGTTCTTC	CARKQGSSYNEQFF
TRBV29-1	TRBJ2-7	once	TRBD1	TGCAGCGTCCTAGACAGGGCATCCTACGAGCAGTACTTC	CSVLDRASYEQYF
TRBV18	TRBJ2-5	.	.	TGTGCCAGCTCACCTCTGACAGAACCGGGGGAGACCCAGTACTTC	CASSPLTEPGETQYF
TRBV27	TRBJ2-7	.	.	TGTGCCAGCAGTTTCGGACCCGCCGGATGGGAGCAGTACTTC	CASSFGPAGWEQYF
TRBV29-1	TRBJ2-1	.	.	TGCAGCGTTGGACCCCCGTATGGGGAGCAGTTCTTC	CSVGPPYGEQFF
TRBV12-3/TRBV12-4	TRBJ1-1	.	.	TGTGCCAGCAGCCCAAACACTGAAGCTTTCTTT	CASSPNTEAFF
TRBV13	TRBJ2-2	.	.	TGTGCCAGCAGCTTAGGCCGTAGGGAAGACTTGGGGCCCGGGGAGCTGTTTTTT	CASSLGRREDLGPGELFF
TRBV3-1/TRBV3-2	TRBJ2-1	.	.	TGTGCCAGCAGCCCCCAACCAAGCTCCTACAATGAGCAGTTCTTC	CASSPQPSSYNEQFF
TRBV7-2	TRBJ2-1	once	.	TGTGCCAGCAGCCCAGGAAGGAGTAACAATGAGCAGTTCTTC	CASSPGRSNNEQFF
TRBV7-2	TRBJ2-3	once	.	TGTGCCAGCAGCCCCCCTTTAAGTACAGATACGCAGTATTTT	CASSPPLSTDTQYF
TRBV2	TRBJ1-4	.	TRBD1	TGTGCCAGCAGTGAAGATAGACAGGGGTTTAATGAAAAACTGTTTTTT	CASSEDRQGFNEKLFF
TRBV14	TRBJ2-5	.	TRBD2	TGTGCCAGCAGCCAAGATAGCGGGGGACGAGAGACCCAGTACTTC	CASSQDSGGRETQYF
TRBV7-3	TRBJ2-1	.	.	TGTGCCAGCAGCTTACTGAAGAGCTCCTACAATGAGCAGTTCTTC	CASSLLKSSYNEQFF